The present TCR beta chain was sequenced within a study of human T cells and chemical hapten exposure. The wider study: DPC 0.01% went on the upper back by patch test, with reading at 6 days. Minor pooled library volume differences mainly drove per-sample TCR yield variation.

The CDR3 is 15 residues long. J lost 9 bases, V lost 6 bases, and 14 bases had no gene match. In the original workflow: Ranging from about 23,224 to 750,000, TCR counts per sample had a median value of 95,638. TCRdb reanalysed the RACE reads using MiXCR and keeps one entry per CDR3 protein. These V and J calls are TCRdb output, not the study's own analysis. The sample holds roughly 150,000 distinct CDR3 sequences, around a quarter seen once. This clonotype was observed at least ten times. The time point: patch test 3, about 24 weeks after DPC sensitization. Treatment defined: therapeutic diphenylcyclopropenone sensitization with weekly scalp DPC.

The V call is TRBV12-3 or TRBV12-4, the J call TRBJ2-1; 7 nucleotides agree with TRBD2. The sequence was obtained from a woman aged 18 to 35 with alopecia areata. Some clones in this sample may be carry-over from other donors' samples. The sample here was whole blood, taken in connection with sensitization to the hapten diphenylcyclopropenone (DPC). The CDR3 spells CASSPVTSGKFEQFF. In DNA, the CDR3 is TGTGCCAGCAGCCCCGTTACCAGCGGGAAATTTGAGCAGTTCTTC.